The 17 T cell receptor beta chains below were found in one sample sequenced in a study of cytomegalovirus exposure and HLA in healthy donors. The primer mix had 60 Vbeta and 13 Jbeta primers. Assay: immunoSEQ multiplex PCR; the TCRdb copy retains only in-frame clones and omits some. This table has 150,000 to 180,000 clones, around 68% appearing once. Sequenced material: PBMCs. The receptors here all came from a man between 25 and 39 years old in good health and CMV-seronegative.

This chain connects TRBV7-3 to TRBJ2-3; D gene uncertain. Trimming left V 5 bases short and J 5 bases short, with 8 bases between. In germline, CDR1 is SGHTA, CDR2 FQGTGA. This CDR3 contains 12 residues. The CDR3 region has the DNA TGTGCCAGCAGCCCAAACGGAGATACGCAGTATTTT. This codes for CASSPNGDTQYF.

The gene calls are TRBV2 and TRBJ1-1; D not resolved. This CDR3 comprises 14 residues. Germline V lookup: CDR1 SNHLY, CDR2 FYNNEI. Deletions cut 2 bases from V and 1 base from J, with 8 bases between. Here the CDR3 DNA reads TGTGCCAGCAGTGAATTTCCAGGGAACACTGAAGCTTTCTTT. It yields the protein CASSEFPGNTEAFF.

A remark on this clone: The sample holds other DNA sequences that translate to the same CDR3. The chain's CDR3 is CASSFSGGQETQYF. The CDR3 region has the DNA TGCGCCAGCAGCTTTAGCGGGGGGCAAGAGACCCAGTACTTC. The rearrangement links TRBV5-1 to TRBJ2-5, with 10 positions matching TRBD2. Trimming at V came to 2 bases and at J to 2 bases, leaving 0 bases not matched to a gene. Per germline, CDR1 SGHRS and CDR2 YFSETQ. The CDR3 loop spans 14 amino acids.

The chain employs TRBV5-1 and TRBJ2-5; perhaps TRBD1 as D (6 bases). V gave up 0 bases and J gave up 3 bases, with 18 bases separating them. Germline-derived CDR1 and CDR2 are SGHRS and YFSETQ. CDR3 length: 17 residues. The CDR3 DNA follows: TGCGCCAGCAGCTTGGGCGAGGGGACACGCGTTAAAGAGACCCAGTACTTC. Encoded protein: CASSLGEGTRVKETQYF.

In its sample, this clone was seen a few times. The same CDR3 is also encoded by other DNA sequences in this sample. V gene TRBV27 combines with J gene TRBJ1-1; 7 bases agree with TRBD1. CDR1 MNHEY and CDR2 SMNVEV come from the germline V gene (reference sequence). CDR3 size: 14 residues. Trimming removed 5 bases from V and 1 base from J; junction bases left unmatched: 4. CDR3 amino acids: CASSPGQPNTEAFF. The CDR3 coding sequence is TGTGCCAGCAGTCCGGGACAGCCGAACACTGAAGCTTTCTTT.

J is TRBJ1-5 and V is TRBV28; 8 bases agree with TRBD1. Losses at the gene ends were 8 bases for V and 5 bases for J; bases not matched to a gene: 2. Germline CDR1 MDHEN, CDR2 SYDVKM. The CDR3 totals 12 residues. CDR3 sequence: CASQTGDQPQHF. CDR3 nucleotide sequence: TGTGCCAGCCAGACAGGGGATCAGCCCCAGCATTTT.

The CDR3 here is CASSLDSGGTTDTQYF. The CDR3 coding sequence is TGTGCCAGCAGCTTAGACAGCGGGGGGACCACAGATACGCAGTATTTT. V is TRBV7-2 and J is TRBJ2-3; 9 bases align to TRBD2. J was trimmed by 2 bases and V by 1 base; bases with no gene match: 4. This CDR3 spans 16 amino acids. CDR1 SGHTA and CDR2 FQGNSA come from the germline V gene.

The CDR3 DNA follows: TGTGCCAGCAGCCCTTACAGGGGGTATGGCTACACCTTC. Protein sequence: CASSPYRGYGYTF. V usage is TRBV7-2 and J usage is TRBJ1-2; 8 nucleotides agree with TRBD1. Unmatched junction bases numbered 4, after V lost 5 bases and J lost 5 bases. Germline V gives CDR1 SGHTA, CDR2 FQGNSA. The CDR3 is made up of 13 amino acids.

The chain joins TRBV9 to TRBJ1-2, with no clear D. The germline gives CDR1 SGDLS, CDR2 YYNGEE. The CDR3 spans 15 residues. Trimming removed 0 bases from V and 6 bases from J, with 15 bases in between. The CDR3 DNA reads TGTGCCAGCAGCGTAGACGTGGGAGGGCCCAATGGCTACACCTTC. It codes for CASSVDVGGPNGYTF.

This rearrangement joins TRBV21-1 to TRBJ1-2; the D call TRBD1 from the table was never checked on the DNA. TRBV21-1 counts as a pseudogene. The CDR3 contains 15 residues. This CDR3 reads CASSKVQCLNYGYTF. In DNA, the CDR3 is TGTGCCAGCAGCAAAGTGCAGTGCCTTAACTATGGCTACACCTTC.

This chain connects TRBV6-1 to TRBJ2-5, with 7 positions matching TRBD1. With 2 bases clipped from V and 5 bases from J, the junction kept 14 bases outside the gene matches. The length of the CDR3 is 17 residues. Germline V gene data show CDR1 as MNHNS and CDR2 as SASEGT. CDR3 nucleotides: TGTGCCAGCAGTGAACAACGTCCGACAGGGCTAGGGGAGACCCAGTACTTC. Translating gives CASSEQRPTGLGETQYF.

This chain uses TRBV6-5 with TRBJ2-3; D is undetermined. The germline CDR1 and CDR2 sequences are MNHEY and SVGAGI. Trimming left V 6 bases short and J 3 bases short, with 7 bases between. The CDR3 runs to 12 residues. DNA of the CDR3: TGTGCCAGCAGCCCCGGGACAGATACGCAGTATTTT. As protein: CASSPGTDTQYF.

The chain carries TRBV5-1 and TRBJ2-5; the D is unclear. Trimming removed 0 bases from V and 0 bases from J, with 9 bases in between. This CDR3 contains 15 residues. The germline gives CDR1 SGHRS, CDR2 YFSETQ. CDR3 sequence reads: CASSLGHANQETQYF. The CDR3, as DNA: TGCGCCAGCAGCTTGGGACACGCGAACCAAGAGACCCAGTACTTC.

The chain combines TRBV4-3 with TRBJ2-2; the match to TRBD1 covers 7 bases. The CDR3 extends over 16 amino acids. The germline V gene encodes CDR1 LGHNA and CDR2 YSLEER. V was clipped by 5 bases and J by 2 bases; unmatched bases: 8. The CDR3 reads CASSYDSGGNTGELFF. For the CDR3, the DNA is TGCGCCAGCAGCTACGACTCAGGGGGAAACACCGGGGAGCTGTTTTTT.

DNA of the CDR3: TGTGCCAGCAGTTTAGTCAGGGGGTCCAATGAGCAGTTCTTC. Translation gives CASSLVRGSNEQFF. The V call is TRBV27, the J call TRBJ2-1; TRBD1 matches 7 bases. CDR3 length equals 14 residues. V lost 2 bases, J lost 6 bases, and 4 bases stayed unmatched. The germline CDR1 and CDR2 sequences are MNHEY and SMNVEV (reference sequence).

This clone was seen only a few times. V usage is TRBV2 and J usage is TRBJ2-6, with a possible D match to TRBD1 (6 bases). The CDR3 spans 17 residues. Germline lookup yields CDR1 SNHLY and CDR2 FYNNEI. Between the trimmed V and J ends, which lost 3 bases and 0 bases, there was a span of 12 bases. The CDR3 protein is CASSDPGQTSGANVLTF. CDR3 DNA: TGTGCCAGCAGTGACCCGGGACAAACCTCTGGGGCCAACGTCCTGACTTTC. The variable domain in full, completed from reference TRBV2 and TRBJ2-6, reads EPEVTQTPSHQVTQMGQEVILRCVPISNHLYFYWYRQILGQKVEFLVSFYNNEISEKSEIFDDQFSVERPDGSNFTLKIRSTKLEDSAMYFCASSDPGQTSGANVLTFGAGSRLTVL.

The rearrangement uses TRBV27 and TRBJ2-1; 9 nucleotides line up with TRBD2. The CDR3 runs to 15 residues. V trimming: 2 bases; J trimming: 4 bases; junction bases outside the gene matches: 3. Looked up from germline, CDR1 is MNHEY and CDR2 is SMNVEV (reference sequence). CDR3 residues: CASSLAGGLYNEQFF. In DNA form, the CDR3 reads TGTGCCAGCAGTTTAGCGGGGGGGCTGTACAATGAGCAGTTCTTC.